This TCR beta chain was sequenced in a study of T cells in Graves' hyperthyroidism and ophthalmopathy. The table lists this clonotype with many counts. RNA transcripts were the template for amplifying TCR beta CDR3 regions. A first-round RT-PCR of the TCR CDR3 used the HTBI primer set. MiXCR, applied by TCRdb to the multiplex PCR reads, yields one record per CDR3 protein. The sample has 500,000 to 550,000 distinct CDR3 sequences, 20% seen once. This CDR3 comprises 14 residues. V gave up 5 bases and J gave up 6 bases; unmatched junction bases: 6. Germline CDR1 SGHTA, CDR2 FQGNSA. The sequenced sample was blood. The receptor comes from a man aged 35 to 55 with Graves' ophthalmopathy. The chain combines TRBV7-2 with TRBJ1-1, with 10 bases identical to TRBD1. CDR3 region: CASSRDRGRPEAFF. The DNA of the CDR3 is TGTGCCAGCAGCCGGGACAGGGGTAGACCTGAAGCTTTCTTT.